Listed here are 10 T cell receptor beta chains from one sample, sequenced in a study of blood T cell dynamics during melanoma immunotherapy. Time point specified: week 3, after first cycle of checkpoint inhibitor. The protocol was immunoSEQ multiplex PCR, while the TCRdb copy is restricted to in-frame clones and leaves out a portion. Of some 15,000 clones detected, about 94% appear once; the ten largest clones hold around 0.2%. The sequencing here drew on effector memory CD8+ T cells from blood, taken from a patient treated with checkpoint blockade. These receptors were collected from a human donor with melanoma.

The V call is TRBV27, the J call TRBJ1-1; D uncertain. Germline V gene lookup returns CDR1 MNHEY and CDR2 SMNVEV (reference sequence). V was pared by 3 bases and J by 1 base, with 6 bases between. This CDR3 is built from 13 residues. This CDR3 reads CASSLASNTEAFF. In DNA form, the CDR3 reads TGTGCCAGCAGTTTGGCGTCGAACACTGAAGCTTTCTTT.

The chain combines TRBV9 with TRBJ2-7; TRBD2 matches at 9 bases. Germline-derived CDR1 and CDR2 are SGDLS and YYNGEE. The CDR3 sequence is 15 residues long. Trimming at V came to 2 bases and at J to 5 bases, leaving 8 bases not matched to a gene. The CDR3 sequence is CASSVSGRSADEQYF. CDR3 in DNA: TGTGCCAGCAGCGTGAGCGGGAGGTCCGCTGACGAGCAGTACTTC.

J is TRBJ2-7 and V is TRBV4-1; 8 nucleotides agree with TRBD2. The V gene end was trimmed by 3 bases and the J gene end by 3 bases; junction bases not matched to a gene: 10. Per the germline V gene, CDR1 is MGHRA and CDR2 is YSYEKL. This CDR3 region has 16 residues. CDR3 sequence: CASSHAAGGVGYEQYF. The DNA of the CDR3 is TGCGCCAGCAGCCACGCCGCCGGGGGGGTCGGCTACGAGCAGTACTTC.

The chain employs TRBV5-4 and TRBJ2-3; the D is unclear. Trimming cost V 0 bases and J 4 bases, with 6 bases left between them. This CDR3 has 13 residues. CDR1 and CDR2 (germline): SGHNT, YYREEE (reference sequence). CDR3 DNA: TGTGCCAGCAGCTTGGTCGACCCAGATACGCAGTATTTT. Translating it yields CASSLVDPDTQYF. The whole variable domain, filled in from reference TRBV5-4 and TRBJ2-3, reads ETGVTQSPTHLIKTRGQQVTLRCSSQSGHNTVSWYQQALGQGPQFIFQYYREEENGRGNFPPRFSGLQFPNYSSELNVNALELDDSALYLCASSLVDPDTQYFGPGTRLTVL.

The chain has TRBV5-5 and TRBJ2-1; D is ambiguous. The CDR3 sequence is 16 residues long. The germline V and J ends were trimmed by 1 base and 3 bases, with 14 bases remaining between them. Looked up from germline, CDR1 is SGHKS and CDR2 is YYEKEE (reference sequence). This CDR3 reads CASSLRAGYIYNEQFF. CDR3 DNA: TGTGCCAGCAGCTTGCGGGCAGGCTATATCTACAATGAGCAGTTCTTC.

This clone came up once. The gene calls are TRBV7-2 and TRBJ2-7; 8 nucleotides align to TRBD2. This CDR3 comprises 14 residues. The germline V gene encodes CDR1 SGHTA and CDR2 FQGNSA. With 3 bases clipped from V and 4 bases from J, the junction kept 5 bases outside the gene matches. The CDR3 DNA reads TGTGCCAGCAGCTTCCGCGGGAGGCTGTACGAGCAGTACTTC. Translating gives CASSFRGRLYEQYF.

The chain employs TRBV28 and TRBJ1-5; perhaps TRBD1 as D (5 bases). CDR1 MDHEN and CDR2 SYDVKM come from the germline V gene. The CDR3 spans 15 residues. Trimming removed 0 bases at V and 6 bases at J, with 12 bases between. The chain's CDR3 is CASSLWAGSGQPQHF. Written as DNA, the CDR3 is TGTGCCAGCAGTTTATGGGCAGGGAGTGGTCAGCCCCAGCATTTT. Full variable domain (rest looked up from reference TRBV28 and TRBJ1-5): DVKVTQSSRYLVKRTGEKVFLECVQDMDHENMFWYRQDPGLGLRLIYFSYDVKMKEKGDIPEGYSVSREKKERFSLILESASTNQTSMYLCASSLWAGSGQPQHFGDGTRLSIL.

This sequence joins TRBV15 and TRBJ2-2; 10 nucleotides align to TRBD2. Germline CDR1 and CDR2: LNHNV and YYDKDF (reference sequence). The CDR3 extends over 15 amino acids. V trimming: 3 bases; J trimming: 4 bases; junction bases outside the gene matches: 2. CDR3 protein: CATSSEREGTGELFF. In DNA, the CDR3 is TGTGCCACCAGCAGTGAGCGGGAGGGCACCGGGGAGCTGTTTTTT.

The chain joins TRBV14 to TRBJ2-4; weak D call: TRBD1 (6 bases). Germline values: CDR1 SGHDN, CDR2 FVKESK. The V end lost 3 bases, the J end lost 7 bases, and 16 bases lay between the germline ends. The CDR3 has 15 residues. CDR3 residues: CASSQTGTPWNIQYF. The CDR3 nucleotides are TGTGCCAGCAGCCAGACCGGGACACCGTGGAACATTCAGTACTTC.

The V and J genes are TRBV7-8 and TRBJ2-5; D ambiguous. In germline, CDR1 is SGHVS, CDR2 FQNEAQ. CDR3 length: 11 amino acids. V lost 1 base and J lost 11, with 8 bases in between. As DNA, the CDR3 is TGTGCCAGCAGCTTAGGGATAGAGCAGTACTTC. Translation gives CASSLGIEQYF.